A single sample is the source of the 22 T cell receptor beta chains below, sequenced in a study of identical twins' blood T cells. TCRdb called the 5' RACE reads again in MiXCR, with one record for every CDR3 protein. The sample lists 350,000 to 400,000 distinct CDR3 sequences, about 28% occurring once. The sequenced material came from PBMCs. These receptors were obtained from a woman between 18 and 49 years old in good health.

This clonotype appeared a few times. CDR3 in amino acids: CSARVPRGVGNTIYF. The CDR3 DNA reads TGCAGTGCTAGGGTCCCCCGGGGGGTTGGAAACACCATATATTTT. This chain links TRBV20-1 with TRBJ1-3; TRBD1 is a possible D gene (5 bases). Trimming left V 3 bases short and J 3 bases short, with 15 bases between. CDR1 is DFQATT, CDR2 SNEGSKA, per germline (reference sequence). CDR3 length: 15 amino acids.

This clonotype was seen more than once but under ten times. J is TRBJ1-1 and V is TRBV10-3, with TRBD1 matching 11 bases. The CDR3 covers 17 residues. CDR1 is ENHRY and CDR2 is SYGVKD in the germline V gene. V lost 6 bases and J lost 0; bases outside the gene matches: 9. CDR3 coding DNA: TGTGCCATCAGCGAATACGGGACAGGGGGGATGAACACTGAAGCTTTCTTT. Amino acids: CAISEYGTGGMNTEAFF.

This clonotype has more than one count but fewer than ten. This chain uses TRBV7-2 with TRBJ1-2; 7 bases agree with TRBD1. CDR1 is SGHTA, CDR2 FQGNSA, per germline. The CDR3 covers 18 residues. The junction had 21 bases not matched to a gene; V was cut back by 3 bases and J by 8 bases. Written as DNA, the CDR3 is TGTGCCAGCAGCTTGTCGGCCTGGGTGACAGGGTTTGTTTTCGGCTACACCTTC. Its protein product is CASSLSAWVTGFVFGYTF.

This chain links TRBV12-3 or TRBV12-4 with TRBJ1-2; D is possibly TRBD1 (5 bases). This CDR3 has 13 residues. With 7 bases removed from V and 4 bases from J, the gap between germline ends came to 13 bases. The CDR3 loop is CASNSDSPYGYTF. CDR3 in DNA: TGTGCCAGCAACTCCGACAGTCCCTATGGCTACACCTTC.

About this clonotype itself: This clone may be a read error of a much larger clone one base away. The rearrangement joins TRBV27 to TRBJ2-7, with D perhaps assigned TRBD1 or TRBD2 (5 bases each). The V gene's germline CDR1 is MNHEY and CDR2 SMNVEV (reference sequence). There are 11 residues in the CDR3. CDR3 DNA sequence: TGTGCCGGCAGTTTCGGGGCCGAGCAGTACTTC. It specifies CAGSFGAEQYF.

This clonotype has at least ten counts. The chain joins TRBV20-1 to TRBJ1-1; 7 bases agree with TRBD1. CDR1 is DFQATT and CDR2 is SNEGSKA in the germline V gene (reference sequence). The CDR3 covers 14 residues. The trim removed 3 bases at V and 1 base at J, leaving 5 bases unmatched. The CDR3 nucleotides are TGCAGTGCTAGGGAAAACAGGGGGAACACTGAAGCTTTCTTT. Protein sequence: CSARENRGNTEAFF.

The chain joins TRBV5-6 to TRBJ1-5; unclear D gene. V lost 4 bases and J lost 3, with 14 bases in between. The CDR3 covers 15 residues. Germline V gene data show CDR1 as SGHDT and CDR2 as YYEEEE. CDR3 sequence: CASSKRSHPNQPQHF. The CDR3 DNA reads TGTGCCAGCAGCAAGCGCAGTCACCCCAATCAGCCCCAGCATTTT.

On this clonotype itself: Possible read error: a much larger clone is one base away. The CDR3 sequence is CSMGGGVNTEAFF. The CDR3 DNA follows: TGCAGCATGGGGGGGGGAGTAAACACTGAAGCTTTCTTT. V gene TRBV29-1 combines with J gene TRBJ1-1, with D possibly matching TRBD1 (5 bases). The V gene's germline CDR1 is SQVTM and CDR2 ANQGSEA. V was pared by 8 bases and J by 2 bases, with 15 bases between. This CDR3 spans 13 amino acids.

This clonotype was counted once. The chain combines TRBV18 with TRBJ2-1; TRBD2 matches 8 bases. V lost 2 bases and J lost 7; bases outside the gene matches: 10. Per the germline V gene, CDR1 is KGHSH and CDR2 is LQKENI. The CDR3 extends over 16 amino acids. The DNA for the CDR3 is TGTGCCAGCTCACCAAGGACTAGCTCAGCGGTTAATGAGCAGTTCTTC. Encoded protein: CASSPRTSSAVNEQFF.

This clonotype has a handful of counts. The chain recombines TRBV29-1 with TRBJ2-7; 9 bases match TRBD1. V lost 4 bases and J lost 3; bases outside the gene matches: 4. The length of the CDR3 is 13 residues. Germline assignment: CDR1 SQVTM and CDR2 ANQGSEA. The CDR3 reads CSVVWDRVYEQYF. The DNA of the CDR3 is TGCAGCGTTGTGTGGGACAGGGTCTACGAGCAGTACTTC.

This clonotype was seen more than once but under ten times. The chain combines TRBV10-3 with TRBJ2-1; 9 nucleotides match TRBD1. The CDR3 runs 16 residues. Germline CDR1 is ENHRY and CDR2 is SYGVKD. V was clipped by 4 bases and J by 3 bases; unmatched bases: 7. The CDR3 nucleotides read TGTGCCATCAGTGGTAACCGGGACAGGGACTACAATGAGCAGTTCTTC. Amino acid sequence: CAISGNRDRDYNEQFF.

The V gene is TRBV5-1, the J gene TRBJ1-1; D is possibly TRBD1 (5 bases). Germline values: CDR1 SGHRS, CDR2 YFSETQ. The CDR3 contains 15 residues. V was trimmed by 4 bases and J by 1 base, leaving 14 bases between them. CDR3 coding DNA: TGCGCCAGCAGCCCCTTGGGACCCCCGAACACTGAAGCTTTCTTT. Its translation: CASSPLGPPNTEAFF.

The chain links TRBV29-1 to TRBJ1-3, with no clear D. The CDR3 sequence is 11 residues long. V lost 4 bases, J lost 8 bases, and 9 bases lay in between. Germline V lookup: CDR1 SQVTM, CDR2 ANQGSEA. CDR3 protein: CSVGDHDTIYF. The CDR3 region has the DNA TGCAGCGTTGGTGATCACGACACCATATATTTT.

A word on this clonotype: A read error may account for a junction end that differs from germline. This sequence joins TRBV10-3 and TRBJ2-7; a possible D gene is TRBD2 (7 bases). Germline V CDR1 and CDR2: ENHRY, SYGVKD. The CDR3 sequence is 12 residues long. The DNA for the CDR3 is TGTGCCATTAGTGCGGGGGCGGAGGAGCAGTACTTC. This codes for CAISAGAEEQYF.

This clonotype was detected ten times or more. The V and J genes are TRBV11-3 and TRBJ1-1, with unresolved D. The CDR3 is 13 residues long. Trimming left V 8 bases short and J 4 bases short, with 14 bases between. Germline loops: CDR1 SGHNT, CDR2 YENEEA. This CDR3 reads CASEQRLRTEAFF. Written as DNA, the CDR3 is TGTGCCAGCGAACAGCGGTTACGCACTGAAGCTTTCTTT.

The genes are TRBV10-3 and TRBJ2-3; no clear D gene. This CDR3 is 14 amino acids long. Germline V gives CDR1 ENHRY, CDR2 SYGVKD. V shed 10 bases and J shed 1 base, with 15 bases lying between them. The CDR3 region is CATKARPRTDTQYF. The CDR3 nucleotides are TGTGCCACCAAGGCCCGTCCCCGCACAGATACGCAGTATTTT.

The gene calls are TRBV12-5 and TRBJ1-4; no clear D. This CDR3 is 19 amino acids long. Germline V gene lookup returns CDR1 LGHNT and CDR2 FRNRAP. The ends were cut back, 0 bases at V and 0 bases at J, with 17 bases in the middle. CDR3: CASGLVPDGRFATNEKLFF. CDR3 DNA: TGTGCTAGTGGTTTGGTACCGGACGGGCGATTCGCAACTAATGAAAAACTGTTTTTT.

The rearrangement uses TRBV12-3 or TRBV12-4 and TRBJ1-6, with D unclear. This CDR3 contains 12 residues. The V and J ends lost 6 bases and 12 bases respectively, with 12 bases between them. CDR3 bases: TGTGCCAGCAGCCCCCGGCTCCAACCCCTCCACTTT. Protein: CASSPRLQPLHF.

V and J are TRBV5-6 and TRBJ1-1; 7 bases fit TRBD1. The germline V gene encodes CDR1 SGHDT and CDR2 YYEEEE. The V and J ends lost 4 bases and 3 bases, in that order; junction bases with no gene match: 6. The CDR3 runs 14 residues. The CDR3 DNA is TGTGCCAGCAGCCCGACAGGGAGGTACACTGAAGCTTTCTTT. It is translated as CASSPTGRYTEAFF.

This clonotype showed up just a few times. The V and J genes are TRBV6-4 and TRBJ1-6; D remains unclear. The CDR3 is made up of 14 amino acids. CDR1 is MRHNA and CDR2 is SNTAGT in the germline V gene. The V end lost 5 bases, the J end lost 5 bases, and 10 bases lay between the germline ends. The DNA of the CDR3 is TGTGCCAGCAGTTTCAGCAGCGATAATTCACCCCTCCACTTT. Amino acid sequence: CASSFSSDNSPLHF.

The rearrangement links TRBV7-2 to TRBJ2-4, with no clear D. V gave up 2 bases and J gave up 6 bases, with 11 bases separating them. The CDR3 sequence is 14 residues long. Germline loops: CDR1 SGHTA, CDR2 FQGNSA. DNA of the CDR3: TGTGCCAGCAGCTTATTTTTCGGGCTAAACATTCAGTACTTC. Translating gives CASSLFFGLNIQYF.

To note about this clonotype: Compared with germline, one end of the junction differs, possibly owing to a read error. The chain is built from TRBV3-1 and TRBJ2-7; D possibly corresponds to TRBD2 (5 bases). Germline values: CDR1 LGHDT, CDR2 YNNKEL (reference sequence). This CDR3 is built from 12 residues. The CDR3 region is CASSQGEYEQCF. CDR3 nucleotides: TGTGCCAGCAGCCAAGGGGAGTACGAGCAGTGCTTC.